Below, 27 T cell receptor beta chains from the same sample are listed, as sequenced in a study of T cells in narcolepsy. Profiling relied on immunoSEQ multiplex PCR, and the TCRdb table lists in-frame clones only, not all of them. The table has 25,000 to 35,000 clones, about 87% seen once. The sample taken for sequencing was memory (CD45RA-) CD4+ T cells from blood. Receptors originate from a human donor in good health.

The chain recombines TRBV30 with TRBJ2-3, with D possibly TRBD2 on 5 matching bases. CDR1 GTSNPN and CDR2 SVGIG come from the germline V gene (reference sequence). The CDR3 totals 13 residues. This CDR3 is CAAPGSSTDTQYF. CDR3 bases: TGTGCTGCCCCGGGGTCTAGCACAGATACGCAGTATTTT. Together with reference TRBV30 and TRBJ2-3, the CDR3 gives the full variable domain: SQTIHQWPATLVQPVGSPLSLECTVEGTSNPNLYWYRQAAGRGLQLLFYSVGIGQISSEVPQNLSASRPQDRQFILSSKKLLLSDSGFYLCAAPGSSTDTQYFGPGTRLTVL.

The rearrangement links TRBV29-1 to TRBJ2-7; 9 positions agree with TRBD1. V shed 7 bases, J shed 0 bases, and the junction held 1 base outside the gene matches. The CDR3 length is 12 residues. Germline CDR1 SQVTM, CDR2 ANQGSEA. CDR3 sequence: CSAGQGSYEQYF. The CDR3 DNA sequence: TGCAGCGCGGGACAGGGCTCCTACGAGCAGTACTTC.

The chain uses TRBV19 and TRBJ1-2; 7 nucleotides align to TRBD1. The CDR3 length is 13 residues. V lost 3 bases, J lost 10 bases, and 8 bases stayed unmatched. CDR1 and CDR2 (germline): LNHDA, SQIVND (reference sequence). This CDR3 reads CASSIGTASAYTF. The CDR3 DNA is TGTGCCAGTAGTATTGGGACAGCCTCCGCCTACACCTTC.

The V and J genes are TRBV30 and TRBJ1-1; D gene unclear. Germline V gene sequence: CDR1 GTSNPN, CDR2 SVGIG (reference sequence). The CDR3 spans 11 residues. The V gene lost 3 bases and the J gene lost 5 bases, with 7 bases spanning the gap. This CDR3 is CAWRRQTEAFF. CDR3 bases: TGTGCCTGGAGACGTCAGACTGAAGCTTTCTTT.

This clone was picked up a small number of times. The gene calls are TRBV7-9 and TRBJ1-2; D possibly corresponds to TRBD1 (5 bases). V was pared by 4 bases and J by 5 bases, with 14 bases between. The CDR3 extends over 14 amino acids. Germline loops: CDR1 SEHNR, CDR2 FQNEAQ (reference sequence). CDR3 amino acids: CASSSAGWGYGYTF. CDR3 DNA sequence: TGTGCCAGCAGCTCAGCGGGGTGGGGGTATGGCTACACCTTC.

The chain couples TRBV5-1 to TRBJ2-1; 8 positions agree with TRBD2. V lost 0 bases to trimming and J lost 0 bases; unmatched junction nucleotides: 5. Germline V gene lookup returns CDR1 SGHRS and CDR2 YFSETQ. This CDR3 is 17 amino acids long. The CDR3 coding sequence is TGCGCCAGCAGCTTGGCCCCAGCGGGGGCCTCCTACAATGAGCAGTTCTTC. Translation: CASSLAPAGASYNEQFF.

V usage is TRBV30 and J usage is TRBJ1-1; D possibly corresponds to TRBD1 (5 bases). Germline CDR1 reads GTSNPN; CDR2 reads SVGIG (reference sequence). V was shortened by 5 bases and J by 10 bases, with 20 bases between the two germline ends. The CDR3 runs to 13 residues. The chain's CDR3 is CAWVDRSRTGAFF. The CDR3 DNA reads TGTGCCTGGGTCGACAGAAGTCGAACGGGAGCTTTCTTT.

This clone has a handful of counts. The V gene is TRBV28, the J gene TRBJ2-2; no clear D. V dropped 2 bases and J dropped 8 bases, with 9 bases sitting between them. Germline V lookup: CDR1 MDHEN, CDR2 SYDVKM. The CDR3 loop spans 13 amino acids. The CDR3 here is CASSLDKWGELFF. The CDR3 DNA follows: TGTGCCAGCAGTTTAGACAAATGGGGGGAGCTGTTTTTT.

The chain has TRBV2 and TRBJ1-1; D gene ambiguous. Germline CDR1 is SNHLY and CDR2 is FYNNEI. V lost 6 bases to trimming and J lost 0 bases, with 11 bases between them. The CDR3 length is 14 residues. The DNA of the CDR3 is TGTGCCAGCAGGGCACTCTGGATGAACACTGAAGCTTTCTTT. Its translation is CASRALWMNTEAFF.

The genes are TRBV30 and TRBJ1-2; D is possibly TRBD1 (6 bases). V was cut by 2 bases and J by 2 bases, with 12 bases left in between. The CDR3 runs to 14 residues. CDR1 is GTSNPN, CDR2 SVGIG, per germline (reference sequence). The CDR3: CAWSYQDRNYGYTF. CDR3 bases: TGTGCCTGGAGTTACCAGGACAGAAACTATGGCTACACCTTC.

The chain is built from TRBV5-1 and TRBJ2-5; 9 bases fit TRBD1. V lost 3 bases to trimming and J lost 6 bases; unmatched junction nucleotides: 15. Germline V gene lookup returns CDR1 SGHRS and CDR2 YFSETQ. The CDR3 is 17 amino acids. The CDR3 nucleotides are TGCGCCAGCAGCTCAACAGGGGGCCGAGGGTCGGGGAAGACCCAGTACTTC. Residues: CASSSTGGRGSGKTQYF.

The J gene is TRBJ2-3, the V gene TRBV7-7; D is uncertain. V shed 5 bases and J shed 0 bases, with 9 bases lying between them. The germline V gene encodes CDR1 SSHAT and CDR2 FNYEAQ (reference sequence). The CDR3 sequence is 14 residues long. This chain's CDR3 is CASSPSHSTDTQYF. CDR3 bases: TGTGCCAGCAGCCCAAGTCATAGCACAGATACGCAGTATTTT. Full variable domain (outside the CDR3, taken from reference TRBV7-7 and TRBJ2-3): GAGVSQSPRYKVTKRGQDVTLRCDPISSHATLYWYQQALGQGPEFLTYFNYEAQPDKSGLPSDRFSAERPEGSISTLTIQRTEQRDSAMYRCASSPSHSTDTQYFGPGTRLTVL.

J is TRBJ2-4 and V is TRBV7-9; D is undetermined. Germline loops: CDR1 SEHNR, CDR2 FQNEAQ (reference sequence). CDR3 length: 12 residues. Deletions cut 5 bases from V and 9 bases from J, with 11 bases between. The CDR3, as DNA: TGTGCCAGCAGCCTCCTGAACCCCATTCAGTACTTC. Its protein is CASSLLNPIQYF.

Here the CDR3 DNA reads TGTGCCAGTAGTATAGACAGGAATGAAAAACTGTTTTTT. It is translated as CASSIDRNEKLFF. The chain combines TRBV19 with TRBJ1-4; D is ambiguous. Germline V gives CDR1 LNHDA, CDR2 SQIVND (reference sequence). V lost 0 bases and J 5 bases, leaving 4 bases between the germline ends. This CDR3 comprises 13 residues.

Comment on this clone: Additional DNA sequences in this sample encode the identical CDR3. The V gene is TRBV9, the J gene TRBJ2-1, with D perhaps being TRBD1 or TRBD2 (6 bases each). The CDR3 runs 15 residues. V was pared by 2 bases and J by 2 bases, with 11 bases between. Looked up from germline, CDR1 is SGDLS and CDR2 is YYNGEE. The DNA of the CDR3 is TGTGCCAGCAGCGTTGAAGGGGGGCCCTACAATGAGCAGTTCTTC. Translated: CASSVEGGPYNEQFF.

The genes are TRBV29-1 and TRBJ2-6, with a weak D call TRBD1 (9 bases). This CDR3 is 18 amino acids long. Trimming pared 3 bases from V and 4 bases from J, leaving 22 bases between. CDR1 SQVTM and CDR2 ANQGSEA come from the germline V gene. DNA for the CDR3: TGCAGCGTTGATAGCGGGACAGGGTCTTTTTCCGGGGCCAACGTCCTGACTTTC. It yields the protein CSVDSGTGSFSGANVLTF. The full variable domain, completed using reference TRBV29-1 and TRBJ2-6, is SAVISQKPSRDICQRGTSLTIQCQVDSQVTMMFWYRQQPGQSLTLIATANQGSEATYESGFVIDKFPISRPNLTFSTLTVSNMSPEDSSIYLCSVDSGTGSFSGANVLTFGAGSRLTVL.

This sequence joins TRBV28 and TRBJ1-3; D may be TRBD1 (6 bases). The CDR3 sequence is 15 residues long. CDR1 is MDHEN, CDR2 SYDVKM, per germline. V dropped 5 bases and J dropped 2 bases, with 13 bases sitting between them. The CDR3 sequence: CASSVYGQTGNTIYF. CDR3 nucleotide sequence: TGTGCCAGCAGTGTATATGGACAGACTGGAAACACCATATATTTT.

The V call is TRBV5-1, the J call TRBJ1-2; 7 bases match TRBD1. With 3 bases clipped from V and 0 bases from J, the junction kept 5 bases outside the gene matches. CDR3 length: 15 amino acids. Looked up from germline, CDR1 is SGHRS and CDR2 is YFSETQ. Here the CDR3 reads CASSYRQGPNYGYTF. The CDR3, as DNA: TGCGCCAGCAGCTACAGACAGGGCCCTAACTATGGCTACACCTTC.

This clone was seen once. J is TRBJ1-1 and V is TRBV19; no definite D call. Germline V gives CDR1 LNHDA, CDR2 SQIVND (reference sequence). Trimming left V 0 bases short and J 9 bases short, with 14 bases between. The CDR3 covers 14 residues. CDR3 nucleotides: TGTGCCAGTAGTATAGAAGCTAGCGGTACGAAAGCTTTCTTT. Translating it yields CASSIEASGTKAFF.

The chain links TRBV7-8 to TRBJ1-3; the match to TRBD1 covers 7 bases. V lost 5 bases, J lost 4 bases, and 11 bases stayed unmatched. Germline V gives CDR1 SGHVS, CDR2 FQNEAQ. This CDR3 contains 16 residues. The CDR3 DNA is TGTGCCAGCAGCCGATTCGACAGGGCCCTGGGAAACACCATATATTTT. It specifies CASSRFDRALGNTIYF.

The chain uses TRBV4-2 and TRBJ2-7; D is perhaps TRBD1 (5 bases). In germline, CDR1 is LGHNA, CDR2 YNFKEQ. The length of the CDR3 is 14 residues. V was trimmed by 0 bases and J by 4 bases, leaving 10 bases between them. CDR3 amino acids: CASSQDQGEYEQYF. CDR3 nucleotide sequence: TGTGCCAGCAGCCAAGATCAGGGCGAGTACGAGCAGTACTTC.

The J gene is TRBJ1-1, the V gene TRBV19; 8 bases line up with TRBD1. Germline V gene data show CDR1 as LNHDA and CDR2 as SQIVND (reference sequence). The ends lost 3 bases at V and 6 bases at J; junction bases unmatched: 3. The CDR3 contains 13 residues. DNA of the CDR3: TGTGCCAGTAGTATCACAGGGGGGGCTGAAGCTTTCTTT. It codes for CASSITGGAEAFF.

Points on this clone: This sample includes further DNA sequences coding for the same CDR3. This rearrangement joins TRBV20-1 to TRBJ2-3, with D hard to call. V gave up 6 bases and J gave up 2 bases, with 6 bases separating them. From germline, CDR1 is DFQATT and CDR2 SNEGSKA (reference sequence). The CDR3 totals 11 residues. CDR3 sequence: CSATDTDTQYF. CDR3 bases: TGCAGTGCCACGGACACAGATACGCAGTATTTT.

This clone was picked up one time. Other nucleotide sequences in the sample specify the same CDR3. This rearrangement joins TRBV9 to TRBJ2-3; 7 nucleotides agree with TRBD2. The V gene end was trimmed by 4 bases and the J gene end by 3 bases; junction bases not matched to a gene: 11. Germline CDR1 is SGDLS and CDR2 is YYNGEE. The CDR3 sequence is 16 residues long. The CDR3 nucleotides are TGTGCCAGCAGCTCCGATGGGGGGGGTGTAACAGATACGCAGTATTTT. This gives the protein CASSSDGGGVTDTQYF.

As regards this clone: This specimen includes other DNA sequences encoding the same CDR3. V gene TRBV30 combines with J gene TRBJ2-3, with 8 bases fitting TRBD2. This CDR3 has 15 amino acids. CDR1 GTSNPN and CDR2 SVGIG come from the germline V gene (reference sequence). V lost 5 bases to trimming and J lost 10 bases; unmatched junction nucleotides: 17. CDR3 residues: CAWRGRGAPAGAQYF. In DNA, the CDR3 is TGTGCCTGGCGGGGGCGGGGGGCCCCGGCCGGGGCGCAGTATTTT.

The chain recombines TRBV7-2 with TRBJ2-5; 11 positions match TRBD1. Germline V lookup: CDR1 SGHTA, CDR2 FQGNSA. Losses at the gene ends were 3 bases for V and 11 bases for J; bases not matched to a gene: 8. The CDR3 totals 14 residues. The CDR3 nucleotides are TGTGCCAGCAGCTTTCTGGACAGGGGGCCTAAGCAGTACTTC. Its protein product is CASSFLDRGPKQYF.

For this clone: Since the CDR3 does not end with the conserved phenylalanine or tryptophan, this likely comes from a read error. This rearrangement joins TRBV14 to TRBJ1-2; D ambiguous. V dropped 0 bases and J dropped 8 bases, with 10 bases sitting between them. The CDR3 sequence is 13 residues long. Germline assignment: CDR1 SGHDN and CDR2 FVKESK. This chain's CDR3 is CASSQDLRKGYTL. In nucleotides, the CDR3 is TGTGCCAGCAGCCAAGATTTACGCAAGGGCTACACCCTC.